A selection of T cell receptor beta chains follows, all from one sample in a study of patients and donors after allogeneic stem cell transplantation. Each CDR3 protein gets one entry after TCRdb re-called the RT-PCR reads with MiXCR. The table has 400,000 to 450,000 distinct CDR3 sequences, 16% seen once. Sequences were obtained from blood, either unsorted or a sorted T cell fraction (not recorded which). These receptor sequences come from a human donor who was either an allogeneic HSCT recipient or a stem cell or donor lymphocyte infusion donor (not recorded which). It is not recorded whose cells these are; they may come from a transplant donor. CDR3s include the opening cysteine and the closing phenylalanine or tryptophan.

v_gene	j_gene	CDR3aa
TRBV12-3/TRBV12-4	TRBJ2-2	CASSPRTGVGELFF
TRBV12-3/TRBV12-4	TRBJ2-6	CASSAGSSSGANVLTF
TRBV18	TRBJ2-2	CASSPVHTGELFF
TRBV9	TRBJ2-1	CASSGLAGAINEQFF
TRBV6-5	TRBJ1-5	CASSYSSEGVGNQPQHF
TRBV5-1	TRBJ1-1	CASRTKNTEAFF
TRBV12-5	TRBJ1-6	CASGLVGGSGNSPLHF
TRBV13	TRBJ2-2	CASGSLSNTGELFF
TRBV7-3	TRBJ1-5	CASSIGGNQPQHF
TRBV7-8	TRBJ2-4	CASSLSRSLAKNIQYF
TRBV20-1	TRBJ2-1	CSARDVAGKLNEQFF
TRBV3-1	TRBJ2-3	CASSQDIRGTQYF
TRBV25-1	TRBJ2-7	CASAVPFSYEQYF
TRBV12-3/TRBV12-4	TRBJ2-7	CASSSSSSGGAYEQYF
TRBV19	TRBJ2-2	CASSMYIRETGELFF
TRBV5-1	TRBJ1-5	CASRINSNQPQHF
TRBV28	TRBJ2-1	CASSSTSGGAYNEQFF
TRBV7-2	TRBJ2-7	CASSLVGGVPYHEQYF
TRBV12-3/TRBV12-4	TRBJ1-1	CASSFDARAEAFF
TRBV2	TRBJ2-1	CASSSTGRNNEQFF
TRBV18	TRBJ1-3	CASSPLPARRGNTIYF
TRBV29-1	TRBJ2-5	CSVNGRRGETQYF
TRBV12-3/TRBV12-4	TRBJ1-6	CASRNGGALASPLHF
TRBV5-4	TRBJ1-1	CASRTDTYRTEAFF
TRBV30	TRBJ1-1	CAWSVETEAFF
TRBV18	TRBJ1-1	CASSQVEGGGTEAFF
TRBV20-1	TRBJ2-7	CSARVPGTVTYEQYF
TRBV20-1	TRBJ2-2	CSAWTVNTGELFF
TRBV7-9	TRBJ2-7	CASSSTGIYEQYF
TRBV7-3	TRBJ2-7	CASSSNPGTSGTEQYF
TRBV5-1	TRBJ2-1	CASASESLYNEQFF
TRBV14	TRBJ2-1	CASSPHQLPYNEQFF
TRBV6-5	TRBJ2-2	CASSYSSGGGELFF
TRBV3-1	TRBJ2-7	CASSQDPQGGSYEQYF
TRBV15	TRBJ1-5	CATSKRTGSSNQPQHF